Listed below are T cell receptor beta chains from one sample, sequenced in a study of molecular identifiers for immune sequencing clone quantification. MiXCR, applied by TCRdb to the PCR reads, yields one record per CDR3 protein. The table includes hundreds of thousands of distinct CDR3 sequences, around 25% detected once. Sequencing used naive CD8+ T cells from blood, with Jurkat cell RNA spiked in. These receptors all come from a human donor in good health. Some libraries in this study had Jurkat cell RNA spiked in. The CDR3 runs from the conserved cysteine through the conserved F or W. The D gene is left open where the match is weak. A row's size may be missing; if present it is once, few, many or a size class.

v_call: TRBV14
d_call: -
j_call: TRBJ2-7
clone_size: many
cdr3_aa: CASGETSYEQYF
cdr3_nt: TGTGCCAGCGGCGAGACCTCCTACGAGCAGTACTTC

v_call: TRBV6-5
d_call: TRBD2
j_call: TRBJ2-1
clone_size: many
cdr3_aa: CASSHGGGANEQFF
cdr3_nt: TGTGCCAGCAGTCATGGCGGGGGGGCAAATGAGCAGTTCTTC

v_call: TRBV7-9
d_call: TRBD1
j_call: TRBJ2-7
clone_size: -
cdr3_aa: CASSLAQGATYEQYF
cdr3_nt: TGTGCCAGCAGCTTAGCGCAGGGGGCTACCTACGAGCAGTACTTC

v_call: TRBV6-6
d_call: -
j_call: TRBJ2-3
clone_size: -
cdr3_aa: CASSYTTRDTQYF
cdr3_nt: TGTGCCAGCAGTTACACAACTCGAGATACGCAGTATTTT

v_call: TRBV30
d_call: TRBD1
j_call: TRBJ1-1
clone_size: -
cdr3_aa: CAWSDGQGFTEAFF
cdr3_nt: TGTGCCTGGAGTGACGGACAGGGGTTCACTGAAGCTTTCTTT

v_call: TRBV5-6
d_call: TRBD1
j_call: TRBJ2-7
clone_size: many
cdr3_aa: CASSLQGLFYEQYF
cdr3_nt: TGTGCCAGCAGTTTACAGGGGTTATTCTACGAGCAGTACTTC

v_call: TRBV24-1
d_call: -
j_call: TRBJ2-2
clone_size: -
cdr3_aa: CATSSTSTTGELFF
cdr3_nt: TGTGCCACCAGTAGCACAAGTACCACCGGGGAGCTGTTTTTT

v_call: TRBV6-2/TRBV6-3
d_call: -
j_call: TRBJ2-1
clone_size: few
cdr3_aa: CASSYSSDPGEQFF
cdr3_nt: TGTGCCAGCAGTTACTCTTCTGACCCCGGGGAGCAGTTCTTC

v_call: TRBV7-8
d_call: -
j_call: TRBJ2-1
clone_size: -
cdr3_aa: CASSFRGQGLFLDEQFF
cdr3_nt: TGTGCCAGCAGCTTTCGCGGGCAGGGGCTCTTTCTCGATGAGCAGTTCTTC

v_call: TRBV5-6
d_call: -
j_call: TRBJ2-7
clone_size: many
cdr3_aa: CASSGGAYEQYF
cdr3_nt: TGTGCCAGCAGCGGAGGGGCCTACGAGCAGTACTTC

v_call: TRBV7-9
d_call: TRBD1
j_call: TRBJ2-5
clone_size: many
cdr3_aa: CASSRRTGVETQYF
cdr3_nt: TGTGCCAGCAGCCGACGGACAGGGGTCGAGACCCAGTACTTC

v_call: TRBV6-2/TRBV6-3
d_call: TRBD1
j_call: TRBJ1-5
clone_size: few
cdr3_aa: CASSWQGAGNQPQHF
cdr3_nt: TGTGCCAGCAGTTGGCAGGGGGCGGGCAATCAGCCCCAGCATTTT

v_call: TRBV11-3
d_call: -
j_call: TRBJ2-5
clone_size: -
cdr3_aa: CVSSSGARNQETQYF
cdr3_nt: TGTGTCAGCAGCTCCGGGGCCCGAAATCAAGAGACCCAGTACTTC

v_call: TRBV19
d_call: TRBD2
j_call: TRBJ2-1
clone_size: few
cdr3_aa: CASSTPGTSGNEGGIYNEQFF
cdr3_nt: TGTGCCAGTAGTACCCCCGGGACTAGCGGCAATGAAGGGGGGATATACAATGAGCAGTTCTTC

v_call: TRBV7-9
d_call: -
j_call: TRBJ2-7
clone_size: many
cdr3_aa: CASSLGGTYEQYF
cdr3_nt: TGTGCCAGCAGCTTAGGCGGCACCTACGAGCAGTACTTC

v_call: TRBV30
d_call: -
j_call: TRBJ1-1
clone_size: many
cdr3_aa: CAWSSLSNTEAFF
cdr3_nt: TGTGCCTGGAGTTCACTGTCGAACACTGAAGCTTTCTTT

v_call: TRBV7-9
d_call: -
j_call: TRBJ2-1
clone_size: many
cdr3_aa: CASSPAARTEQFF
cdr3_nt: TGTGCCAGCAGCCCCGCGGCCCGTACTGAGCAGTTCTTC

v_call: TRBV3-1
d_call: TRBD2
j_call: TRBJ2-4
clone_size: many
cdr3_aa: CASSPQTSGGAWLNIQYF
cdr3_nt: TGTGCCAGCAGCCCCCAGACTAGCGGGGGGGCCTGGTTGAACATTCAGTACTTC

v_call: TRBV7-9
d_call: TRBD1
j_call: TRBJ1-2
clone_size: -
cdr3_aa: CASSAALTGQSNYGYAF
cdr3_nt: TGTGCCAGCAGCGCCGCTCTTACGGGACAGAGCAACTATGGCTACGCCTTC

v_call: TRBV7-3
d_call: TRBD1
j_call: TRBJ2-3
clone_size: -
cdr3_aa: CASSATKQGLYLKGGTDTQYF
cdr3_nt: TGTGCCAGCAGCGCTACCAAACAGGGGCTATATCTAAAGGGTGGCACAGATACGCAGTATTTT

v_call: TRBV10-2
d_call: -
j_call: TRBJ2-5
clone_size: many
cdr3_aa: CASSEFPPGETQYF
cdr3_nt: TGCGCCAGCAGTGAGTTTCCCCCGGGGGAGACCCAGTACTTC

v_call: TRBV15
d_call: -
j_call: TRBJ2-5
clone_size: many
cdr3_aa: CATSRDRGRHQETQYF
cdr3_nt: TGTGCCACCAGCAGAGATAGAGGCCGTCACCAAGAGACCCAGTACTTC

v_call: TRBV4-3
d_call: -
j_call: TRBJ1-3
clone_size: -
cdr3_aa: CASSQVDSLKNTIYF
cdr3_nt: TGCGCCAGCAGCCAGGTGGACAGCCTGAAGAACACCATATATTTT

v_call: TRBV28
d_call: -
j_call: TRBJ1-5
clone_size: many
cdr3_aa: CASSLHRGALSNQPQHF
cdr3_nt: TGTGCCAGCAGTCTGCATAGGGGGGCCCTAAGCAATCAGCCCCAGCATTTT

v_call: TRBV7-9
d_call: -
j_call: TRBJ2-5
clone_size: many
cdr3_aa: CASSPRDGHLQETQYF
cdr3_nt: TGTGCCAGCAGCCCAAGGGACGGTCACCTTCAAGAGACCCAGTACTTC

v_call: TRBV27
d_call: -
j_call: TRBJ2-5
clone_size: many
cdr3_aa: CASAGIDTQETQYF
cdr3_nt: TGTGCCAGCGCGGGGATCGACACGCAAGAGACCCAGTACTTC

v_call: TRBV6-1
d_call: -
j_call: TRBJ2-1
clone_size: -
cdr3_aa: CASSGYGDCNEQFF
cdr3_nt: TGTGCCAGCAGTGGTTACGGAGACTGCAATGAGCAGTTCTTC

v_call: TRBV19
d_call: -
j_call: TRBJ1-2
clone_size: many
cdr3_aa: CASRLAGDAYGYTF
cdr3_nt: TGTGCCAGCCGCCTCGCTGGCGATGCCTATGGCTACACCTTC

v_call: TRBV27
d_call: -
j_call: TRBJ1-4
clone_size: few
cdr3_aa: CASSLGVLRNEKLFF
cdr3_nt: TGTGCCAGCAGTTTGGGGGTTTTGCGTAATGAAAAACTGTTTTTT

v_call: TRBV7-2
d_call: -
j_call: TRBJ2-1
clone_size: many
cdr3_aa: CASSLFSWDGNNEQFF
cdr3_nt: TGTGCCAGCAGCTTATTTAGTTGGGACGGTAACAATGAGCAGTTCTTC

v_call: TRBV28
d_call: -
j_call: TRBJ2-7
clone_size: many
cdr3_aa: CASSHIPADYEQYF
cdr3_nt: TGTGCCAGCAGTCATATCCCAGCCGACTACGAGCAGTACTTC

v_call: TRBV29-1
d_call: TRBD1
j_call: TRBJ1-2
clone_size: many
cdr3_aa: CSVESFTGETF
cdr3_nt: TGCAGCGTTGAATCGTTCACAGGGGAGACCTTC

v_call: TRBV12-3/TRBV12-4
d_call: -
j_call: TRBJ1-1
clone_size: many
cdr3_aa: CASSETNWGTEAFF
cdr3_nt: TGTGCCAGCAGTGAGACAAATTGGGGTACTGAAGCTTTCTTT

v_call: TRBV7-9
d_call: -
j_call: TRBJ2-3
clone_size: many
cdr3_aa: CASTPEGTTQYF
cdr3_nt: TGTGCCAGCACCCCAGAGGGGACTACGCAGTATTTT

v_call: TRBV21-1
d_call: -
j_call: TRBJ2-5
clone_size: -
cdr3_aa: CAGSKVEREHNLQETQYF
cdr3_nt: TGTGCCGGCAGCAAAGTTGAGCGGGAGCACAATCTCCAAGAGACCCAGTACTTC

v_call: TRBV20-1
d_call: -
j_call: TRBJ2-7
clone_size: -
cdr3_aa: CSASIFRTTSSDEQYF
cdr3_nt: TGCAGTGCTAGTATATTCAGGACCACTTCTTCGGACGAGCAGTACTTC

v_call: TRBV19
d_call: TRBD2
j_call: TRBJ2-1
clone_size: -
cdr3_aa: CASSMTGTRGYNEQFF
cdr3_nt: TGTGCCAGTAGTATGACCGGGACTAGAGGATACAATGAGCAGTTCTTC

v_call: TRBV20-1
d_call: TRBD2
j_call: TRBJ2-7
clone_size: -
cdr3_aa: CSASDGLAGLYEQYF
cdr3_nt: TGCAGTGCTAGTGATGGACTAGCGGGCCTCTACGAGCAGTACTTC

v_call: TRBV2
d_call: -
j_call: TRBJ1-1
clone_size: few
cdr3_aa: CASSPPSLSEAFF
cdr3_nt: TGTGCCAGCAGTCCCCCGTCCCTTAGTGAAGCTTTCTTT

v_call: TRBV4-3
d_call: -
j_call: TRBJ1-1
clone_size: many
cdr3_aa: CASSPSRDLAEAFF
cdr3_nt: TGCGCCAGCAGCCCCTCCCGAGACCTCGCTGAAGCTTTCTTT

v_call: TRBV30
d_call: TRBD2
j_call: TRBJ2-5
clone_size: -
cdr3_aa: CAWSVVAGGETQYF
cdr3_nt: TGTGCCTGGAGTGTGGTAGCGGGGGGTGAGACCCAGTACTTC